In its sample, the clone carrying this TCR beta chain was seen once. Its antigen remains unknown. The data were obtained in a study of shared clonotypes between healthy human individuals. Study conclusions and caveats: Though the depth was large, rarefaction showed that sorted-subset sequencing was incomplete.

The authors ran the assay at deep level. Repertoires were generated with immunoSEQ multiplex PCR, while TCRdb's copy carries only in-frame clones and drops some. The sample comprises nearly 2 million clones, about 95% of which are singletons, and 1% to 1.5% rests with the top ten. Naive CD8 populations comprised CD45RO-negative cells positively selected for CCR7, excluding terminally differentiated effector memory CD45RA+ cells. Germline V CDR1 and CDR2: MGHRA, YSYEKL. The ends were cut back, 2 bases at V and 5 bases at J, with 15 bases in the middle. The CDR3 spans 15 residues. This sequence joins TRBV4-1 and TRBJ2-5; D may be TRBD2 (6 bases). Sequenced input: naive CD8+ T cells sorted from blood. The receptor was isolated from a man aged 18-30 years in good health. The CDR3: CASSQSGSGGETQYF. The CDR3 DNA reads as TGCGCCAGCAGCCAATCCGGCAGCGGAGGGGAGACCCAGTACTTC.